This TCR beta chain is from a study of cytomegalovirus exposure and HLA in healthy donors. PCR used 60 Vbeta primers and 13 Jbeta primers. TCRdb's copy holds only in-frame clones and misses some; the assay was immunoSEQ multiplex PCR. This table has about 170,000 clones, 70% to 80% appearing once. The table lists this clone with a count of one. This CDR3 is 13 amino acids long. V was trimmed by 4 bases and J by 4 bases, leaving 9 bases between them. In germline, CDR1 is SGHRS, CDR2 YFSETQ. Source material: PBMCs. This clonotype was obtained from a woman in her fifties or sixties in good health and CMV-seronegative. This chain connects TRBV5-1 to TRBJ2-1; possibly TRBD1 for D (6 bases). As DNA, the CDR3 is TGCGCCAGCAGCACGGGACAATACAATGAGCAGTTCTTC. Residues: CASSTGQYNEQFF.